The 27 T cell receptor beta chains given below trace back to one sample, sequenced in a study of OX40 agonist ivuxolimab in advanced cancers. This table comes from immunoSEQ multiplex PCR, and its TCRdb copy is limited to in-frame clones, with some not included. The sample contains fewer than 40,000 clones, 86% of which appear only once. The sample in question was CD4+ or CD8+ T cells sorted from blood, obtained in a trial of the OX40 agonist ivuxolimab. These receptors came from an adult with an advanced solid tumor such as melanoma, head and neck, liver or kidney cancer.

V is TRBV28 and J is TRBJ2-1, with TRBD2 matching over 10 bases. This CDR3 has 17 amino acids. Trimming removed 1 base from V and 5 bases from J; junction bases left unmatched: 8. From germline, CDR1 is MDHEN and CDR2 SYDVKM. As DNA, the CDR3 is TGTGCCAGCAGTTTATCGGGTCCTAGCGGGAGCCACAATGAGCAGTTCTTC. Protein: CASSLSGPSGSHNEQFF.

The J gene is TRBJ2-3, the V gene TRBV7-8; 9 bases agree with TRBD2. V trimming: 5 bases; J trimming: 5 bases; junction bases outside the gene matches: 11. This CDR3 spans 16 amino acids. Germline V CDR1 and CDR2: SGHVS, FQNEAQ. CDR3 amino acids: CASSKIAGESVDTQYF. The CDR3 DNA reads TGTGCCAGCAGCAAAATAGCGGGAGAGTCTGTAGATACGCAGTATTTT.

V usage is TRBV27 and J usage is TRBJ2-1; D is undetermined. The germline CDR1 and CDR2 sequences are MNHEY and SMNVEV (reference sequence). CDR3 length: 12 residues. Trimming stripped 4 bases from V and 12 bases from J, with 13 bases between. CDR3: CASSSSLERQFF. The CDR3 nucleotides read TGTGCCAGCAGTTCTAGTCTTGAACGGCAGTTCTTC.

The CDR3, as DNA: TGTGCCACCAGCAGGGACAGGGCTAACACCGGGGAGCTGTTTTTT. It is translated as CATSRDRANTGELFF. The chain joins TRBV15 to TRBJ2-2; 8 nucleotides line up with TRBD1. This CDR3 is 15 amino acids long. The junction had 2 bases not matched to a gene; V was cut back by 3 bases and J by 2 bases. Germline V gives CDR1 LNHNV, CDR2 YYDKDF (reference sequence).

The V gene is TRBV28, the J gene TRBJ1-4, with TRBD1 matching over 7 bases. This CDR3 comprises 14 residues. J lost 3 bases, V lost 2 bases, and 0 bases had no gene match. The germline V gene encodes CDR1 MDHEN and CDR2 SYDVKM. In DNA, the CDR3 is TGTGCCAGCAGTTTACAGGGGGCTAATGAAAAACTGTTTTTT. It yields the protein CASSLQGANEKLFF.

This sequence joins TRBV2 and TRBJ1-1; D remains ambiguous. The length of the CDR3 is 11 residues. CDR1 and CDR2 from the germline V gene are SNHLY and FYNNEI. Trimming pared 9 bases from V and 14 bases from J, leaving 19 bases between. The DNA of the CDR3 is TGTGCCAGAAGAGATACAGAAGCTTTCTTCTTT. Translating it yields CARRDTEAFFF.

This clone is medium-sized in the sample. The chain recombines TRBV27 with TRBJ1-2, with D uncertain. Germline values: CDR1 MNHEY, CDR2 SMNVEV (reference sequence). V was pared by 1 base and J by 6 bases, with 6 bases between. This CDR3 spans 12 amino acids. The CDR3 loop is CASSLYGDGYTF. The CDR3 DNA reads TGTGCCAGCAGTTTATATGGGGATGGCTACACCTTC.

CDR3 DNA sequence: TGTGCCAGCAGCGTAGCTTCGGTTTACAATGAGCAGTTCTTC. Translation: CASSVASVYNEQFF. This rearrangement joins TRBV9 to TRBJ2-1, with D unclear. Looked up from germline, CDR1 is SGDLS and CDR2 is YYNGEE. This CDR3 is 14 amino acids long. Trimming removed 0 bases from V and 4 bases from J, with 8 bases in between.

The V gene is TRBV15, the J gene TRBJ2-5; perhaps TRBD1 as D (7 bases). Germline CDR1 LNHNV, CDR2 YYDKDF (reference sequence). V lost 3 bases to trimming and J lost 4 bases, with 15 bases between them. This CDR3 has 15 residues. CDR3 sequence: CATSREGASGETQYF. The CDR3 coding sequence is TGTGCCACCAGCAGGGAGGGGGCTTCGGGAGAGACCCAGTACTTC.

The chain combines TRBV7-2 with TRBJ2-5, with D perhaps given as TRBD1 or TRBD2 (5 bases each). CDR3 size: 16 residues. V was cut by 3 bases and J by 4 bases, with 18 bases left in between. The germline V gene has CDR1 SGHTA and CDR2 FQGNSA. CDR3: CASSFYRDAPRETQYF. Here the CDR3 DNA reads TGTGCCAGCAGCTTCTACCGGGACGCCCCACGAGAGACCCAGTACTTC.

The chain has TRBV28 and TRBJ1-1; 12 nucleotides line up with TRBD1. CDR1 is MDHEN, CDR2 SYDVKM, per germline. V shed 7 bases, J shed 4 bases, and the junction held 16 bases outside the gene matches. The CDR3 sequence is 18 residues long. Here the CDR3 reads CASTIPGTGGVSGTEAFF. The CDR3 DNA sequence: TGTGCCAGCACTATACCCGGGACAGGGGGCGTTTCGGGCACTGAAGCTTTCTTT.

By share, this clone counts as large. The chain combines TRBV7-9 with TRBJ1-1; the D gene is possibly TRBD1 (6 bases). V was pared by 4 bases and J by 1 base, with 22 bases between. The germline V gene encodes CDR1 SEHNR and CDR2 FQNEAQ (reference sequence). The CDR3 is 18 residues long. Here the CDR3 reads CASSSRDDRRTANTEAFF. The DNA for the CDR3 is TGTGCCAGCAGCTCACGAGATGACAGGAGGACCGCGAACACTGAAGCTTTCTTT.

The V gene is TRBV27, the J gene TRBJ1-5; a possible D gene is TRBD1 (5 bases). The CDR3 covers 14 residues. The V end was cut by 8 bases, the J end by 2 bases, with 13 bases between. Germline V gene sequence: CDR1 MNHEY, CDR2 SMNVEV (reference sequence). CDR3 amino acids: CASWTSLGNQPQHF. CDR3 coding DNA: TGTGCCAGCTGGACATCGCTCGGCAATCAGCCCCAGCATTTT.

This chain joins TRBV11-2 and TRBJ2-2, with 8 bases that match TRBD1. Germline V gene data show CDR1 as SGHAT and CDR2 as FQNNGV. The V segment lost 4 bases and the J segment 6 bases; nucleotides outside the gene matches: 7. CDR3 size: 15 residues. CDR3 DNA sequence: TGTGCCAGCAGCTACCGGACAGGGAAAGCCGGGGAGCTGTTTTTT. Protein product: CASSYRTGKAGELFF. The full variable domain, completed using reference TRBV11-2 and TRBJ2-2, is EAGVAQSPRYKIIEKRQSVAFWCNPISGHATLYWYQQILGQGPKLLIQFQNNGVVDDSQLPKDRFSAERLKGVDSTLKIQPAKLEDSAVYLCASSYRTGKAGELFFGEGSRLTVL.

This chain connects TRBV28 to TRBJ2-3; 10 nucleotides match TRBD2. V dropped 0 bases and J dropped 1; count of bases not matched to a gene: 1. From germline, CDR1 is MDHEN and CDR2 SYDVKM. This CDR3 comprises 16 residues. CDR3 sequence (DNA): TGTGCCAGCAGTTTATGGCTAGCGGGGGGCACAGATACGCAGTATTTT. Its translation: CASSLWLAGGTDTQYF.

This clone is a singleton in its sample. This sequence joins TRBV7-9 and TRBJ1-4; D is undetermined. This CDR3 is built from 14 residues. Germline loops: CDR1 SEHNR, CDR2 FQNEAQ (reference sequence). Trimming left V 0 bases short and J 4 bases short, with 6 bases between. Here the CDR3 reads CASSLANLNEKLFF. CDR3 coding DNA: TGTGCCAGCAGCTTAGCTAACCTTAATGAAAAACTGTTTTTT.

The rearrangement links TRBV7-7 to TRBJ2-5, with 8 bases matching TRBD1. The CDR3 contains 14 residues. V lost 5 bases, J lost 5 bases, and 7 bases stayed unmatched. CDR1 is SSHAT and CDR2 is FNYEAQ in the germline V gene (reference sequence). Written as DNA, the CDR3 is TGTGCCAGCAGCAGCGGACAGGGTATGGAGACCCAGTACTTC. This encodes CASSSGQGMETQYF.

This chain links TRBV6-5 with TRBJ1-2, with TRBD1 as a possible D gene (6 bases). CDR3 length: 12 residues. From germline, CDR1 is MNHEY and CDR2 SVGAGI. The ends were cut back, 7 bases at V and 7 bases at J, with 13 bases in the middle. The CDR3 sequence is CASTSGAVGYTF. CDR3 DNA sequence: TGTGCCAGCACCTCAGGGGCGGTTGGCTACACCTTC.

This rearrangement joins TRBV10-3 to TRBJ2-3, with D possibly matching TRBD2 (5 bases). Trimming removed 10 bases at V and 6 bases at J, with 14 bases between. Germline loops: CDR1 ENHRY, CDR2 SYGVKD. The CDR3 contains 12 residues. The CDR3 loop reads CASKQKRDTQYF. CDR3 in DNA: TGTGCCAGCAAACAAAAGCGGGATACGCAGTATTTT.

This sequence joins TRBV7-9 and TRBJ2-3; a possible D gene is TRBD2 (5 bases). There are 16 residues in the CDR3. V was shortened by 4 bases and J by 3 bases, with 17 bases between the two germline ends. Germline CDR1 reads SEHNR; CDR2 reads FQNEAQ (reference sequence). CDR3 DNA: TGTGCCAGCAGCTCCATTCCAGAGAGGGAGACAGATACGCAGTATTTT. Translated: CASSSIPERETDTQYF.

The CDR3 bases are TGTGCCAGCAGCGTAGTGGGGACACCAAGTAACGGCTACACCTTC. Protein sequence: CASSVVGTPSNGYTF. The chain is built from TRBV9 and TRBJ1-2, with D possibly matching TRBD1 (6 bases). Trimming stripped 0 bases from V and 8 bases from J, with 17 bases between. Germline CDR1 is SGDLS and CDR2 is YYNGEE. The length of the CDR3 is 15 residues.

The chain has TRBV19 and TRBJ1-1; D is unclear. The germline CDR1 and CDR2 sequences are LNHDA and SQIVND (reference sequence). V lost 2 bases and J 0 bases, leaving 10 bases between the germline ends. This CDR3 region has 15 residues. The CDR3 DNA follows: TGTGCCAGTAGTATAAGCGAGGGCATGAACACTGAAGCTTTCTTT. This translates into CASSISEGMNTEAFF. Full variable domain (remainder filled in from reference TRBV19 and TRBJ1-1): DGGITQSPKYLFRKEGQNVTLSCEQNLNHDAMYWYRQDPGQGLRLIYYSQIVNDFQKGDIAEGYSVSREKKESFPLTVTSAQKNPTAFYLCASSISEGMNTEAFFGQGTRLTVV.

This rearrangement joins TRBV28 to TRBJ2-6; no definite D call. Trimming stripped 8 bases from V and 0 bases from J, with 11 bases between. CDR3 length: 15 residues. Per the germline V gene, CDR1 is MDHEN and CDR2 is SYDVKM. CDR3 region: CASSGVFSGANVLTF. In DNA form, the CDR3 reads TGTGCCAGCTCGGGCGTTTTCTCTGGGGCCAACGTCCTGACTTTC.

V and J are TRBV5-5 and TRBJ2-1; D unclear. From germline, CDR1 is SGHKS and CDR2 YYEKEE (reference sequence). This CDR3 has 12 amino acids. Trimming shortened V by 1 base and J by 7 bases, and 6 bases separated the two germline ends. In nucleotides, the CDR3 is TGTGCCAGCAGCTTGCTGGAGAATGAGCAGTTCTTC. Amino acid sequence: CASSLLENEQFF.

The chain has TRBV27 and TRBJ1-1; weak D call: TRBD1 (6 bases). The CDR3 is made up of 14 amino acids. V was shortened by 6 bases and J by 10 bases, with 21 bases between the two germline ends. Germline-derived CDR1 and CDR2 are MNHEY and SMNVEV (reference sequence). The CDR3 bases are TGTGCCAGCAGAGATTCCGGACAGTCCCTTATAGCTTTCTTT. This sequence encodes CASRDSGQSLIAFF.

This sequence joins TRBV6-6 and TRBJ2-3; D is unresolved. Deletions cut 5 bases from V and 1 base from J, with 1 base between. The CDR3 loop spans 11 amino acids. CDR1 MNHNY and CDR2 SVGAGI come from the germline V gene (reference sequence). CDR3 protein: CASSRTDTQYF. Written as DNA, the CDR3 is TGTGCCAGCAGTCGCACAGATACGCAGTATTTT.

This sequence joins TRBV19 and TRBJ2-7; tentatively, D is TRBD1 or TRBD2 (5 bases each). This CDR3 spans 14 amino acids. Looked up from germline, CDR1 is LNHDA and CDR2 is SQIVND (reference sequence). V was cut by 5 bases and J by 6 bases, with 17 bases left in between. The CDR3 region is CASSPGQGVSEQYF. The CDR3 DNA reads as TGTGCCAGTAGTCCGGGGCAGGGTGTCTCCGAGCAGTACTTC.